The following is a TCR beta chain sequence with its context. Its antigen is not known. This CDR3 spans 16 amino acids. Germline V gives CDR1 SGHAT, CDR2 FQNNGV. J was trimmed by 8 bases and V by 5 bases; bases with no gene match: 14. The data stem from a study of shared clonotypes between healthy human individuals. Study details: Each donor had three CD4 naive, three CD4 memory, two CD8 naive and one CD8 memory plate. Study results and caveats: Sampling was confined to blood; repertoires within tissues likely differ.

Researchers ran the assay at a deep level. In the authors' workflow: Sequence data from immunoSEQ were junction-only and lacked quality scores; consequently, filtering differed. Sequencing was performed with immunoSEQ multiplex PCR; in TCRdb, only in-frame clones are kept and a portion is missing. V, J and clone size reflect that table, while D and trimming were determined from the DNA. The sample consists of roughly 1,600,000 clones, just under 99% of them appearing once. The sequencing input was naive CD4+ T cells sorted from blood. Sample subset: CD45RA+ positively selected. V usage is TRBV11-2 and J usage is TRBJ2-1, with TRBD1 matching over 8 bases. The clonotype was recovered from a man aged 25-40 years in good health. The CDR3 protein is CASSPAGQGVLDEQFF. DNA for the CDR3: TGTGCCAGCAGCCCAGCCGGACAGGGCGTTTTGGATGAGCAGTTCTTC.